This entry lists 13 T cell receptor beta chains sequenced from one sample in a study of blood T cell repertoires in COVID-19. This table comes from immunoSEQ multiplex PCR, and its TCRdb copy is limited to in-frame clones, with some not included. This repertoire shows tens of thousands of clones, about 86% found once; its top ten account for approximately 6.5%. Sequenced sample: peripheral blood. These receptors all stem from a man aged 55-75 years with acute or convalescent COVID-19.

The chain recombines TRBV5-1 with TRBJ1-3; D is undetermined. CDR1 is SGHRS, CDR2 YFSETQ, per germline. The CDR3 contains 16 residues. V was clipped by 0 bases and J by 0 bases, with 10 bases between them. The chain's CDR3 is CASSLARASSGNTIYF. CDR3 bases: TGCGCCAGCAGCTTGGCCCGCGCGAGCTCTGGAAACACCATATATTTT.

The chain is built from TRBV5-1 and TRBJ2-1; D remains unclear. V lost 0 bases, J lost 7 bases, and 8 bases lay in between. Germline-derived CDR1 and CDR2 are SGHRS and YFSETQ. This CDR3 has 13 residues. CDR3 nucleotide sequence: TGCGCCAGCAGCTTGGCCGGTCTGAATGAGCAGTTCTTC. This translates into CASSLAGLNEQFF.

V and J are TRBV24-1 and TRBJ1-1, with D possibly TRBD1 on 5 matching bases. CDR1 KGHDR and CDR2 SFDVKD come from the germline V gene. Trimming took off 2 bases at V and 4 bases at J, with 7 bases between the two ends. The CDR3 contains 13 residues. The chain's CDR3 is CATSDWTSTEAFF. The DNA of the CDR3 is TGTGCCACCAGTGATTGGACATCCACTGAAGCTTTCTTT.

V is TRBV6-2 or TRBV6-3 and J is TRBJ2-2; D remains ambiguous. Per the germline V gene, CDR1 is MNHEY and CDR2 is SVGEGT. Trimming removed 6 bases at V and 2 bases at J, with 4 bases between. The CDR3 is 12 residues long. CDR3 sequence reads: CASSYNTGELFF. CDR3 nucleotides: TGTGCCAGCAGCTATAACACCGGGGAGCTGTTTTTT.

This chain joins TRBV30 and TRBJ1-2; 8 bases map to TRBD1. J was trimmed by 4 bases and V by 5 bases; bases with no gene match: 9. The CDR3 covers 14 residues. The germline V gene encodes CDR1 GTSNPN and CDR2 SVGIG (reference sequence). The CDR3 nucleotides read TGTGCCTGGGGGGGACAGGCCGCCTTCTATGGCTACACCTTC. Amino acid sequence: CAWGGQAAFYGYTF.

The rearrangement links TRBV15 to TRBJ1-1, with D tentatively TRBD1 (5 bases). The V end was cut by 1 base, the J end by 2 bases, with 14 bases between. This CDR3 has 16 residues. Germline loops: CDR1 LNHNV, CDR2 YYDKDF (reference sequence). This CDR3 is CATSRGGGLLNTEAFF. The DNA of the CDR3 is TGTGCCACCAGCAGAGGGGGCGGCCTACTAAACACTGAAGCTTTCTTT.

This clone was counted a few times. J is TRBJ2-7 and V is TRBV4-1; D remains ambiguous. Per germline, CDR1 MGHRA and CDR2 YSYEKL. Deletions cut 1 base from V and 6 bases from J, with 4 bases between. The CDR3 covers 11 residues. This chain's CDR3 is CASSQASEQYF. The CDR3, as DNA: TGCGCCAGCAGCCAAGCGTCCGAGCAGTACTTC.

This clone appeared once. This chain connects TRBV30 to TRBJ2-7, with TRBD1 matching 7 bases. From germline, CDR1 is GTSNPN and CDR2 SVGIG (reference sequence). Trimming at V came to 3 bases and at J to 6 bases, leaving 5 bases not matched to a gene. The CDR3 is made up of 12 amino acids. CDR3 DNA sequence: TGTGCCTGGAGCACACAGGGGCTCGAGCAGTACTTC. Translating it yields CAWSTQGLEQYF.

The CDR3 sequence is CSASSRTYEQYF. The CDR3 DNA is TGCAGTGCTAGTTCTCGTACCTACGAGCAGTACTTC. The V and J genes are TRBV20-1 and TRBJ2-7; no clear D. Trimming cost V 3 bases and J 2 bases, with 8 bases left between them. The CDR3 has 12 amino acids. Per the germline V gene, CDR1 is DFQATT and CDR2 is SNEGSKA (reference sequence).

The chain couples TRBV9 to TRBJ2-5; D might be TRBD1 (6 bases). CDR1 is SGDLS, CDR2 YYNGEE, per germline. The CDR3 is 14 residues long. Trimming removed 2 bases at V and 2 bases at J, with 10 bases between. CDR3 region: CASSVSGEQETQYF. The DNA for the CDR3 is TGTGCCAGCAGCGTTTCAGGGGAGCAAGAGACCCAGTACTTC.

The chain couples TRBV7-3 to TRBJ1-2; D perhaps matches TRBD1 (6 bases). Germline loops: CDR1 SGHTA, CDR2 FQGTGA. Trimming took off 2 bases at V and 14 bases at J, with 15 bases between the two ends. This CDR3 has 12 amino acids. The CDR3: CASSLGTGTKTF. CDR3 DNA sequence: TGTGCCAGCAGCTTAGGAACCGGGACAAAGACCTTC.

V usage is TRBV2 and J usage is TRBJ1-2; D might be TRBD1 (6 bases). The V gene's germline CDR1 is SNHLY and CDR2 FYNNEI. The CDR3 extends over 15 amino acids. The ends were cut back, 7 bases at V and 1 base at J, with 16 bases in the middle. CDR3 DNA sequence: TGTGCCAGCAAAAGAGACCAGGGGCGTAACTATGGCTACACCTTC. Translating gives CASKRDQGRNYGYTF.

V and J are TRBV5-1 and TRBJ1-6, with D possibly matching TRBD1 (6 bases). V shed 4 bases and J shed 9 bases, with 17 bases lying between them. Looked up from germline, CDR1 is SGHRS and CDR2 is YFSETQ. This CDR3 contains 15 residues. The CDR3: CASSLGQPPGSPLHF. CDR3 bases: TGCGCCAGCAGCCTTGGACAGCCACCGGGTTCACCCCTCCACTTT. Full variable domain (missing parts from reference TRBV5-1 and TRBJ1-6): KAGVTQTPRYLIKTRGQQVTLSCSPISGHRSVSWYQQTPGQGLQFLFEYFSETQRNKGNFPGRFSGRQFSNSRSEMNVSTLELGDSALYLCASSLGQPPGSPLHFGNGTRLTVT.